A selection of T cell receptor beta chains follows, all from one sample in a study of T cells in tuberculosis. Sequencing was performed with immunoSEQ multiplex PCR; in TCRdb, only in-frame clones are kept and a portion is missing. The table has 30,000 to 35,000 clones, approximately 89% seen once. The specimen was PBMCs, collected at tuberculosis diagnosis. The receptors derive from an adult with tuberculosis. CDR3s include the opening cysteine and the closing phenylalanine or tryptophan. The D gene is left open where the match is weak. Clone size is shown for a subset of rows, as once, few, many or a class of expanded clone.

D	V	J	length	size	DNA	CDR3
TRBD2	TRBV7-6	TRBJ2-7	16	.	TGTGCCAGCAGCTTAGTATCTAGCGGGGGATACGACGAGCAGTACTTC	CASSLVSSGGYDEQYF
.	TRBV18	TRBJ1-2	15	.	TGTGCCAGCTCACCAAACCGACCCCCAGGCTATGGCTACACCTTC	CASSPNRPPGYGYTF
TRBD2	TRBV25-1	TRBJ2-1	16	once	TGTGCCAGCAGTGATACGGGGACTAGAAACTACAATGAGCAGTTCTTC	CASSDTGTRNYNEQFF
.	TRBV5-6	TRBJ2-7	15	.	TGTGCCAGCAGCTTGGGGAGGGGCCTCTCCTACGAGCAGTACTTC	CASSLGRGLSYEQYF
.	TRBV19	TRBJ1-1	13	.	TGTGCCAGTAGTATACAGGGGAACACTGAAGCTTTCTTT	CASSIQGNTEAFF
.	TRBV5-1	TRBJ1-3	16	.	TGCGCCAGCAGCTTGGCCCGGCCCCGGGCTGGAAACACCATATATTTT	CASSLARPRAGNTIYF
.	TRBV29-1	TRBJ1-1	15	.	TGCAGCGTTGGCGGTACAGGGCCCTTGAACACTGAAGCTTTCTTT	CSVGGTGPLNTEAFF
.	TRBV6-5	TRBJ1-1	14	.	TGTGCCAGCAGTTACCTAGGCAAGAACACTGAAGCTTTCTTT	CASSYLGKNTEAFF
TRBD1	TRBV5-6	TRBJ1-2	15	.	TGTGCCAGCAGCTTGGAAGCAGGGGGCTCCTATGGCTACACCTTC	CASSLEAGGSYGYTF
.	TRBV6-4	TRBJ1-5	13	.	TGTGCCAGCAGCCGGGACATCAATCAGCCCCAGCATTTT	CASSRDINQPQHF
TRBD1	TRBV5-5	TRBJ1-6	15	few	TGTGCCAGCAGCTTGGGGGGACAGGGTAATTCACCCCTCCACTTT	CASSLGGQGNSPLHF
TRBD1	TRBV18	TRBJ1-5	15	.	TGTGCCAGCTCACCAGGACAGGGGGAGGTTCAGCCCCAGCATTTT	CASSPGQGEVQPQHF
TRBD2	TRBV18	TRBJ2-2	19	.	TGTGCCAGCTCACGGGACACCTTAGCGGGGGCCGCGAACACCGGGGAGCTGTTTTTT	CASSRDTLAGAANTGELFF
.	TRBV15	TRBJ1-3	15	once	TGTGCCACCAGCGGAAGACACCTGACTGGAAACACCATATATTTT	CATSGRHLTGNTIYF
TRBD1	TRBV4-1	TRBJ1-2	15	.	TGCGCCAGCAGCCTATCCCTGACAGGGACCTATGGCTACACCTTC	CASSLSLTGTYGYTF
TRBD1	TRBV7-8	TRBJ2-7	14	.	TGTGCCAGCAGCACGCGGACAGGGCTCCACGAGCAGTACTTC	CASSTRTGLHEQYF
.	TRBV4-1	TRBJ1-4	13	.	TGCGCCAGCAGCCAGTGGGAGGGGGAAAAACTGTTTTTT	CASSQWEGEKLFF
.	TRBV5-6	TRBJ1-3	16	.	TGTGCCAGCAGCCCAACTCAAGTCTACTCTGGAAACACCATATATTTT	CASSPTQVYSGNTIYF
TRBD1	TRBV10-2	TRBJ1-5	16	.	TGCGCCAGCAGTGAGTCCCGGGACAGGAGCAATCAGCCCCAGCATTTT	CASSESRDRSNQPQHF
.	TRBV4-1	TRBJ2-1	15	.	TGCGCCAGCAGTCCCGGCAGCGGCGGCTACAATGAGCAGTTCTTC	CASSPGSGGYNEQFF
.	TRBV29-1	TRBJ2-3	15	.	TGCAGCGTTGTGAGGGATCGAACAAGCACAGATACGCAGTATTTT	CSVVRDRTSTDTQYF
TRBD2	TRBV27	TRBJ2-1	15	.	TGTGCCAGCAGTCCCCGGACTAGCGGGGGCTATGAGCAGTTCTTC	CASSPRTSGGYEQFF
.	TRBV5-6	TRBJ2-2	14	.	TGTGCCAGCAGCTTGGGTACAGTCGTCGGGGAGCTGTTTTTT	CASSLGTVVGELFF
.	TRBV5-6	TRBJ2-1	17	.	TGTGCCAGCAGTTTGCAGGGCCCTACGTCCACCTACAATGAGCAGTTCTTC	CASSLQGPTSTYNEQFF
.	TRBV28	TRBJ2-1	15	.	TGTGCCAGCAGTTTAGGGTCAGGCTCCTACAATGAGCAGTTCTTC	CASSLGSGSYNEQFF
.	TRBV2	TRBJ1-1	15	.	TGTGCCAGCAGTCCTACAGGGCCCCGGGGCACTGAAGCTTTCTTT	CASSPTGPRGTEAFF
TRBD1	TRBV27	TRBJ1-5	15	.	TGTGCCAGCAGCCGGGGGGACAGGGGAAATCAGCCCCAGCATTTT	CASSRGDRGNQPQHF
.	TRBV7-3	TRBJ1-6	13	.	TGTGCCAGCAGGAAAACAGGGAAGTCACCCCTCCACTTT	CASRKTGKSPLHF
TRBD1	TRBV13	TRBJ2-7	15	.	TGTGCCAGCAGCGCCCGGGACAGGGGAGATTACGAGCAGTACTTC	CASSARDRGDYEQYF
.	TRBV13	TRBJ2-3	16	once	TGTGCCAGCAGCTACCCCGGCGGGCCCCTCACAGATACGCAGTATTTT	CASSYPGGPLTDTQYF
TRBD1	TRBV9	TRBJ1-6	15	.	TGTGCCAGCAGCGAGACCGGGACAGTCGATTCACCCCTCCACTTT	CASSETGTVDSPLHF
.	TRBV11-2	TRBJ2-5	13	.	TGTGCCAGCAGCCTCCAGGTTTTAGAGACCCAGTACTTC	CASSLQVLETQYF
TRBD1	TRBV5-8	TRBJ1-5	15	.	TGTGCCAGCAGATTGGGACAGGGACCTTTGGAGCCCCAGCATTTT	CASRLGQGPLEPQHF
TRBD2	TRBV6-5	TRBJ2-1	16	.	TGTGCCAGCAGTTACGTAGGTAGCGGGGCCGACAATGAGCAGTTCTTC	CASSYVGSGADNEQFF
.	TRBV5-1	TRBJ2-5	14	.	TGCGCCAGCAGCTTGGGCAAGACTTTAGAGACCCAGTACTTC	CASSLGKTLETQYF
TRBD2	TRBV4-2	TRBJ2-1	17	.	TGTGCCAGCAGCCAAGATGAAGCGGGGGGGCCCTACAATGAGCAGTTCTTC	CASSQDEAGGPYNEQFF
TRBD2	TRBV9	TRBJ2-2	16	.	TGTGCCAGCAGCGCCCGGACTAGTTGGGGAACCGGGGAGCTGTTTTTT	CASSARTSWGTGELFF
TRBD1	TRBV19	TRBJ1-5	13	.	TGTGCCAGTAGTCCCGACAGGGCCCAGCCCCAGCATTTT	CASSPDRAQPQHF
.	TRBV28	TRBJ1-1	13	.	TGTGCCAGCAGTTTACGGGGGATCACTGAAGCTTTCTTT	CASSLRGITEAFF
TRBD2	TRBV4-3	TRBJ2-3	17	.	TGCGCCAGCAGCCAAAGAGATAGCGGGGGAGGCACAGATACGCAGTATTTT	CASSQRDSGGGTDTQYF
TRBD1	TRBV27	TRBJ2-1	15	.	TGTGCCAGCAGGGAATGGGACAGCTCCTACAATGAGCAGTTCTTC	CASREWDSSYNEQFF
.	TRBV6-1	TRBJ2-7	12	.	TGTGCCAGCAGATACACAGGCTCCGAGCAGTACTTC	CASRYTGSEQYF
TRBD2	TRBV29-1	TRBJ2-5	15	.	TGCAGTGCCCCGGGACTAGCGGGGGTTCAAGAGACCCAGTACTTC	CSAPGLAGVQETQYF
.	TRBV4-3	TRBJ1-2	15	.	TGCGCCAGCAGCCAAGATCCAGGGGCAGGCTATGGCTACACCTTC	CASSQDPGAGYGYTF
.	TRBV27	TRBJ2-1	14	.	TGTGCCAGCAGTTTTGCGAGGGTGGACAATGAGCAGTTCTTC	CASSFARVDNEQFF
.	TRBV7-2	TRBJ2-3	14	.	TGTGCCAGCAGCCTCGCGGGCTCGACAGATACGCAGTATTTT	CASSLAGSTDTQYF
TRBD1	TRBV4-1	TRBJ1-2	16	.	TGCGCCAGCAGCTCCAGGGAGGGGCAGGGGGCAATTGGCTACACCTTC	CASSSREGQGAIGYTF
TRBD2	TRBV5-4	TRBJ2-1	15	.	TGTGCCAGCAGCTCACTAGCGGGGGGGCCTAATGAGCAGTTCTTC	CASSSLAGGPNEQFF
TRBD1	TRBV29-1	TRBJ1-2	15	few	TGCTCCGTTTTAGGCAGGGGGCCAAAAGGCTATGGCTACACCTTC	CSVLGRGPKGYGYTF
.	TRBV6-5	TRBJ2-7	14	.	TGTGCCAGCAGGAACCGGGACACCTCCTACGAGCAGTACTTC	CASRNRDTSYEQYF
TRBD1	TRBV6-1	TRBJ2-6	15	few	TGTGCCAGCGGGACAGGGGGCTCTGGGGCCAACGTCCTGACTTTC	CASGTGGSGANVLTF
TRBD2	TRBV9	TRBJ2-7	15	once	TGTGCCAGCAGCCTCGACGGGACTAGCGGGGAAGAGCAGTACTTC	CASSLDGTSGEEQYF
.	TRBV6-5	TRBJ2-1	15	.	TGTGCCAGCAGTAGGGTCGGGCGTACAGGGAATGAGCAGTTCTTC	CASSRVGRTGNEQFF
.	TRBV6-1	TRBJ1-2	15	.	TGTGCCAGCAGTGAAAGAGGAGAGCCGAACTATGGCTACACCTTC	CASSERGEPNYGYTF
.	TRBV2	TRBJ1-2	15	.	TGTGCCAGCAGTGAATCTCGGTCCCTTCTTTATGGCTACACCTTC	CASSESRSLLYGYTF
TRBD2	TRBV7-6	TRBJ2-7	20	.	TGTGCCAGCAGCTTATCCACTAGCGGGGGTACTGACGGGTTCTCCTACGAGCAGTACTTC	CASSLSTSGGTDGFSYEQYF
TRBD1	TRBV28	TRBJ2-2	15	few	TGTGCCAGCAGACCCCGGGACAGGAACACCGGGGAGCTGTTTTTT	CASRPRDRNTGELFF
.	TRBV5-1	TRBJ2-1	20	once	TGCGCCAGCAGCTTGGCCAAATGGGGAAAATCAAACAGGAGAACTAATGAGCAGTTCTTC	CASSLAKWGKSNRRTNEQFF
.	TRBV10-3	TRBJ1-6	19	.	TGTGCCATCAGTGAGTCCGCAGGGTTTGATCTCTTCTATAATTCACCCCTCCACTTT	CAISESAGFDLFYNSPLHF
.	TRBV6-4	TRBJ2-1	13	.	TGTGCCAGCAGTGACTCGGAGAACTATGAGCAGTTCTTC	CASSDSENYEQFF